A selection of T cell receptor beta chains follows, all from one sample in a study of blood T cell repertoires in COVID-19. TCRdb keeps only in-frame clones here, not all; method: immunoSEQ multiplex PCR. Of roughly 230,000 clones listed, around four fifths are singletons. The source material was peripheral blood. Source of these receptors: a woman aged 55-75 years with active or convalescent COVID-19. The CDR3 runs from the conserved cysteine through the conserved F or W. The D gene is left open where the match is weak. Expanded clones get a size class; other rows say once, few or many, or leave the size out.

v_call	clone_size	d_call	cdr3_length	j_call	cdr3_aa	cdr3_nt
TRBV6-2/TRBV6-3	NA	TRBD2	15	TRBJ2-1	CASSPGRDAYNEQFF	TGTGCCAGCAGCCCGGGGAGGGACGCCTACAATGAGCAGTTCTTC
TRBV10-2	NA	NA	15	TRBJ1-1	CASSARRLEGTEAFF	TGCGCCAGCAGTGCCCGGAGGTTGGAGGGCACTGAAGCTTTCTTT
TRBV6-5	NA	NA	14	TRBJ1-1	CASRVGNRDTEAFF	TGTGCCAGCAGAGTTGGGAACAGGGACACTGAAGCTTTCTTT
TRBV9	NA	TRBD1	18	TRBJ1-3	CASSGGAGQGFSGNTIYF	TGTGCCAGCAGCGGCGGGGCGGGACAGGGGTTTTCTGGAAACACCATATATTTT
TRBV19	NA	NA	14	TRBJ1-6	CASSTGSANSPLHF	TGTGCCAGTAGTACAGGGTCGGCGAATTCACCCCTCCACTTT
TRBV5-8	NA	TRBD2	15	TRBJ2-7	CASSAQSGSKNEQYF	TGTGCCAGCAGCGCGCAAAGCGGGAGTAAAAACGAGCAGTACTTC
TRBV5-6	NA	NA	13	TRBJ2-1	CASKPQGVNEQFF	TGTGCCAGCAAACCTCAGGGTGTCAATGAGCAGTTCTTC
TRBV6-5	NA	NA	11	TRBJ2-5	CASSRGETQYF	TGTGCCAGCAGCCGCGGAGAGACCCAGTACTTC
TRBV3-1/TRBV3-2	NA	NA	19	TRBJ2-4	CASSQDFTAVKLAKNIQYF	TGTGCCAGCAGCCAGGATTTTACAGCGGTAAAACTAGCCAAAAACATTCAGTACTTC
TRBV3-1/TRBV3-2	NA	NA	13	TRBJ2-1	CASSQKSPVEQFF	TGTGCCAGCAGCCAAAAATCGCCGGTTGAGCAGTTCTTC
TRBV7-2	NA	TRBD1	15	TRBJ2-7	CASSLWSTGGYEQYF	TGTGCCAGCAGCTTATGGTCGACAGGGGGCTACGAGCAGTACTTC
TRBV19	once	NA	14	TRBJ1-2	CASSPDLRAYGYTF	TGTGCCAGTAGTCCCGACTTGAGGGCCTATGGCTACACCTTC
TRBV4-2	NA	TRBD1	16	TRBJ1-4	CASSPGSGTGAEKLFF	TGTGCCAGCAGCCCTGGGTCCGGGACAGGGGCTGAAAAACTGTTTTTT
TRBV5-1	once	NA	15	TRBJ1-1	CASSLLQGGSTEAFF	TGCGCCAGCAGCTTGCTACAGGGAGGGTCGACTGAAGCTTTCTTT
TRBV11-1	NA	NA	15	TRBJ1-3	CASSLDSTSGNTIYF	TGTGCCAGCAGCTTAGACTCTACCTCTGGAAACACCATATATTTT
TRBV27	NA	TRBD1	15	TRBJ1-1	CASSLRQGRNTEAFF	TGTGCCAGCAGTTTAAGACAGGGGAGGAACACTGAAGCTTTCTTT
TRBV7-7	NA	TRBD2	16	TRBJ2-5	CASSPTGTSWGETQYF	TGTGCTAGCAGCCCTACCGGGACTAGCTGGGGGGAGACCCAGTACTTC
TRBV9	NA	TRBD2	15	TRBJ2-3	CASSVSLAGDNTQYF	TGTGCCAGCAGCGTCTCACTAGCGGGGGACAATACGCAGTATTTT
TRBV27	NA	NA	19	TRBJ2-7	CASSLGPTGLWGGSMEQYF	TGTGCCAGCAGTTTAGGTCCGACAGGCCTATGGGGCGGGTCGATGGAGCAGTACTTC
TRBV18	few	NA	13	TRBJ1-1	CASSPMRYTEAFF	TGTGCCAGCTCCCCAATGAGGTACACTGAAGCTTTCTTT
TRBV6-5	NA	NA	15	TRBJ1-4	CASSLQVPPNEKLFF	TGTGCCAGCAGTCTGCAGGTTCCTCCTAATGAAAAACTGTTTTTT
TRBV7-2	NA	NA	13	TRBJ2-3	CASSPGGRGAQYF	TGTGCCAGCAGCCCCGGGGGGCGGGGCGCGCAGTATTTT
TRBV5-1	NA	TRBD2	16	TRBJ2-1	CASSGRGLAGQNEQFF	TGCGCCAGCAGCGGGAGGGGACTAGCGGGCCAAAATGAGCAGTTCTTC
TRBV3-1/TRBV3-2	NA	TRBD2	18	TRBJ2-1	CASSQVALAGRLNNEQFF	TGTGCCAGCAGCCAAGTAGCGCTAGCGGGGAGGCTAAACAATGAGCAGTTCTTC
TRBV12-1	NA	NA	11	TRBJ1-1	CASITGTEAFF	TGTGCCAGCATCACAGGGACTGAAGCTTTCTTT
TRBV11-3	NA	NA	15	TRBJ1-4	CASSLAGHREEKLFF	TGTGCCAGCAGCTTAGCAGGACACCGGGAGGAAAAACTGTTTTTT
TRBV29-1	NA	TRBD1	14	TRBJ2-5	CSVLAGGAGETQYF	TGCAGCGTCCTAGCAGGGGGCGCGGGGGAGACCCAGTACTTC